This is a list of T cell receptor beta chains from one sample in a study of cytomegalovirus exposure and HLA in healthy donors. Using immunoSEQ multiplex PCR, the repertoire was profiled, and TCRdb retains in-frame clones only, with some absent. The sample holds 200,000 or so clones, less than 90% seen once. Specimen: PBMCs. All receptors come from a boy aged 5-17 years in good health and CMV-seronegative. Both conserved end residues are part of each CDR3. A D gene is named only where the DNA matches it firmly. A clone size is listed for some rows: how often the clone was seen (once, few, many), or a class if it is expanded.

J gene	V gene	D gene	clone size	CDR3 protein	CDR3 DNA
TRBJ1-3	TRBV9	-	-	CASSLPGSNTIYF	TGTGCCAGCAGCCTACCTGGGAGCAACACCATATATTTT
TRBJ2-3	TRBV2	TRBD1	-	CASTRDRGLTDTQYF	TGTGCCAGCACCCGGGACAGGGGGCTTACAGATACGCAGTATTTT
TRBJ2-7	TRBV5-4	-	-	CASSLDPGRMVHEQYF	TGTGCCAGCAGCTTGGACCCCGGGAGAATGGTCCACGAGCAGTACTTC
TRBJ2-3	TRBV19	-	-	CASSRFSGPTDTQYF	TGTGCCAGTAGTCGCTTTAGCGGACCCACAGATACGCAGTATTTT
TRBJ2-7	TRBV6-6	-	-	CASSYSRDETYEQYF	TGTGCCAGCAGTTACTCGAGGGATGAAACCTACGAGCAGTACTTC
TRBJ1-2	TRBV19	-	-	CASMAQNYGYTF	TGTGCCAGTATGGCCCAAAACTATGGCTACACCTTC
TRBJ2-2	TRBV18	TRBD1	-	CASSPQSGGRATGELFF	TGTGCCAGCTCACCGCAGTCAGGGGGCAGGGCCACCGGGGAGCTGTTTTTT
TRBJ1-6	TRBV27	-	few	CASRSSYNSPLHF	TGTGCCAGCCGGAGCTCCTATAATTCACCCCTCCACTTT
TRBJ2-3	TRBV5-6	-	once	CASSLSAGTQYF	TGTGCCAGCAGCTTGTCGGCGGGTACGCAGTATTTT
TRBJ2-1	TRBV2	TRBD2	once	CASSLLPGLAVNEQFF	TGTGCCAGCAGTCTCTTACCGGGACTAGCGGTGAATGAGCAGTTCTTC
TRBJ2-5	TRBV2	TRBD1	-	CASSRDRDQETQYF	TGTGCCAGCAGCCGGGACAGGGACCAAGAGACCCAGTACTTC
TRBJ1-3	TRBV30	TRBD1	once	CAWTKQIGTGGMNTIYF	TGTGCCTGGACCAAGCAGATAGGGACAGGGGGTATGAACACCATATATTTT
TRBJ1-4	TRBV7-9	TRBD1	-	CSSSKPTGPTNEKLFF	TGTTCCAGCAGCAAACCGACAGGGCCGACTAATGAAAAACTGTTTTTT
TRBJ2-7	TRBV30	TRBD1	-	CAWSRQDRGAYEQYF	TGTGCCTGGAGCCGCCAGGACAGGGGAGCCTACGAGCAGTACTTC
TRBJ1-2	TRBV9	TRBD1	-	CASSGTGRLYGYTF	TGTGCCAGCAGCGGGACAGGAAGGCTATATGGCTACACCTTC
TRBJ1-1	TRBV7-9	TRBD1	-	CASSLHVGLRTGTEAFF	TGTGCCAGCAGCCTACACGTAGGGTTGAGGACAGGCACTGAAGCTTTCTTT
TRBJ1-4	TRBV7-9	TRBD1	-	CASSLPDRVDEKLFF	TGTGCCAGCAGCCTCCCGGACAGGGTGGATGAAAAACTGTTTTTT
TRBJ2-7	TRBV4-1	-	-	CASAGAGRYEQYF	TGCGCCTCCGCAGGGGCGGGTAGGTACGAGCAGTACTTC
TRBJ2-7	TRBV7-8	TRBD1	-	CASSKDRERYEQYF	TGTGCCAGCAGCAAGGACAGGGAGCGGTACGAGCAGTACTTC
TRBJ1-1	TRBV6-6	TRBD1	-	CASSYPGDRGNTEAFF	TGTGCCAGCAGTTACCCAGGGGACAGGGGTAACACTGAAGCTTTCTTT
TRBJ1-5	TRBV2	-	-	CASRDDSSNQPQHF	TGTGCCAGCAGGGACGACAGCTCCAATCAGCCCCAGCATTTT
TRBJ2-7	TRBV27	-	-	CASRIGIGYEQYF	TGTGCCAGCAGGATAGGAATCGGGTACGAGCAGTACTTC
TRBJ1-2	TRBV12-5	-	-	CASGFPRRGTNYGYTF	TGTGCTAGTGGTTTTCCCCGCAGGGGCACTAACTATGGCTACACCTTC
TRBJ1-4	TRBV9	TRBD1	-	CASSSGQSNEKLFF	TGTGCCAGCAGCTCGGGACAGTCTAATGAAAAACTGTTTTTT
TRBJ1-2	TRBV30	TRBD1	-	CAWSRTGGYGYTF	TGTGCCTGGAGTCGGACAGGGGGCTATGGCTACACCTTC
TRBJ2-7	TRBV30	-	-	CAWSLGQGTDEQYF	TGTGCCTGGAGTTTGGGGCAGGGGACCGACGAGCAGTACTTC
TRBJ1-6	TRBV11-2	-	-	CASSFRQGYNSPLHF	TGTGCCAGCAGCTTCCGTCAGGGGTATAATTCACCCCTCCACTTT
TRBJ2-7	TRBV5-1	-	-	CASSLTDYEQYF	TGCGCCAGCAGCTTGACAGACTACGAGCAGTACTTC
TRBJ2-7	TRBV11-2	TRBD1	-	CASSLYWDRAPYEQYF	TGTGCCAGCAGCTTATATTGGGACAGAGCTCCCTACGAGCAGTACTTC
TRBJ2-7	TRBV18	-	-	CASSPLRGTDPYEQYF	TGTGCCAGCTCACCGTTACGGGGGACAGATCCCTACGAGCAGTACTTC
TRBJ2-7	TRBV14	TRBD2	-	CASNLAGGPDEQYF	TGTGCCAGCAACCTCGCGGGGGGACCTGACGAGCAGTACTTC
TRBJ2-7	TRBV2	-	-	CASRRFRGYEQYF	TGTGCCAGCAGGAGGTTCCGAGGCTACGAGCAGTACTTC
TRBJ1-3	TRBV6-5	-	-	CASRNSWSSGNTIYF	TGTGCCAGCCGCAATTCGTGGAGCTCTGGAAACACCATATATTTT
TRBJ2-2	TRBV19	TRBD2	-	CASSIPHLTGGRTGELFF	TGTGCCAGTAGTATTCCCCACCTCACGGGGGGGAGGACCGGGGAGCTGTTTTTT
TRBJ1-5	TRBV2	-	few	CASSENWGNNQPQHF	TGTGCCAGCAGTGAAAACTGGGGCAATAATCAGCCCCAGCATTTT
TRBJ1-5	TRBV27	-	-	CASSLGERQPQHF	TGTGCCAGCAGTTTAGGGGAGAGACAGCCCCAGCATTTT
TRBJ2-7	TRBV19	TRBD2	-	CASSIYSGTIEGQYF	TGTGCCAGTAGTATTTATAGCGGGACCATCGAAGGGCAGTACTTC
TRBJ1-1	TRBV13	-	-	CASSSLGEGGMNTEAFF	TGTGCCAGCAGCTCGTTAGGGGAAGGTGGGATGAACACTGAAGCTTTCTTT
TRBJ1-1	TRBV9	-	-	CASSVPSAGMNTEAFF	TGTGCCAGCAGCGTACCCTCGGCAGGAATGAACACTGAAGCTTTCTTT
TRBJ1-4	TRBV6-5	-	-	CASSYSRPQRGEKLFF	TGTGCCAGCAGTTACTCGAGGCCACAAAGAGGTGAAAAACTGTTTTTT
TRBJ1-5	TRBV7-8	-	-	CASSLAAGSGQPQHF	TGTGCCAGCAGCTTAGCGGCGGGGTCCGGTCAGCCCCAGCATTTT
TRBJ2-1	TRBV27	-	-	CASSSFRREQFF	TGTGCCAGCAGTTCATTCCGGAGGGAGCAGTTCTTC
TRBJ2-7	TRBV6-6	-	few	CASSYTESYEQYF	TGTGCCAGCAGTTACACAGAGAGCTACGAGCAGTACTTC
TRBJ1-1	TRBV7-2	-	few	CASSLGARTEAFF	TGTGCCAGCAGCTTAGGGGCCCGCACTGAAGCTTTCTTT
TRBJ1-2	TRBV30	TRBD1	-	CAWRRTGANYGYTF	TGTGCCTGGAGGCGGACAGGGGCCAACTATGGCTACACCTTC
TRBJ2-1	TRBV18	-	-	CASSPTTGPYNEQFF	TGTGCCAGCTCACCTACGACAGGACCTTACAATGAGCAGTTCTTC
TRBJ2-7	TRBV2	-	-	CASAQAPQYF	TGTGCCAGCGCCCAGGCCCCGCAGTACTTC
TRBJ2-1	TRBV6-5	TRBD2	-	CASSYGGTSGSKKQFF	TGTGCCAGCAGTTATGGGGGGACTAGCGGGAGTAAAAAGCAGTTCTTC
TRBJ2-3	TRBV2	TRBD2	once	CASSPIAGIGDTQYF	TGTGCCAGCAGCCCCATAGCGGGGATCGGAGATACGCAGTATTTT
TRBJ1-2	TRBV13	TRBD1	-	CASSLRQGLGGYTF	TGTGCCAGCAGCTTACGACAGGGGTTGGGGGGCTACACCTTC
TRBJ2-3	TRBV19	-	-	CASSIGPGSTDTQYF	TGTGCCAGTAGTATTGGTCCGGGTAGCACAGATACGCAGTATTTT
TRBJ1-1	TRBV6-5	-	-	CASSYSPPGSTEAFF	TGTGCCAGCAGTTATTCCCCCCCGGGGAGCACTGAAGCTTTCTTT
TRBJ2-1	TRBV10-3	TRBD1	-	CAISATGGHEQFF	TGTGCCATCAGTGCGACAGGGGGGCATGAGCAGTTCTTC
TRBJ2-1	TRBV30	TRBD1	-	CAGNPGQGPPTSYNEQFF	TGTGCCGGTAACCCGGGACAGGGCCCACCAACTTCCTACAATGAGCAGTTCTTC
TRBJ2-3	TRBV30	-	-	CAWRLGRRADTQYF	TGTGCCTGGAGGTTGGGCAGGAGGGCAGATACGCAGTATTTT
TRBJ2-1	TRBV5-8	-	-	CASSSAVVSLDYNEQFF	TGTGCCAGCAGCTCGGCGGTTGTCAGCCTGGATTACAATGAGCAGTTCTTC